The entry that follows covers one T cell receptor (beta chain) sequence. This receptor's antigen is unknown. Base qualities are not recorded, but no much larger clone differs from it by a single base. The sample comes from a study of blood T cell repertoires in COVID-19 (dated by TCRdb to 2020 to 2022). Regarding the complete study: Collaborator samples came from the United States, Italy and Spain and covered acute and convalescent phases of COVID-19. The material from the prospective study consisted of cDNA or gDNA derived from T cells, B-cell-depleted T cells, or PBMCs. Deeply sampled blood TCRbeta repertoires from subjects exposed to, actively infected with, or recovered from COVID-19 were included in the dataset. A freely available public database, intended as a resource for researchers studying the immune response to SARS-CoV-2, is where the repertoires were released. The samples were drawn from two sources: the first 160 participants of the ongoing ImmuneRACE study, and 950 to 1,500 subjects contributed by 6 global collaborators. Nearly every sample came with metadata listing a de-identified subject ID, COVID-19 status, age in years and sex. Where available, HLA class I and class II types were obtained from metadata supplied by the sample provider rather than from assay-based typing. Overall study results and their limits: The amount of clinical and demographic metadata varied by source and participant and was provided uncurated.

TCRbeta CDR3 regions were amplified from genomic DNA by means of the immunoSEQ Assay, a bias-controlled multiplex PCR. As for the authors' bioinformatics: The number of nucleated cells in each sample was estimated by amplification of reference gene primers within the assay. Sequence reads were collapsed and filtered to measure the absolute abundance of every unique TCRbeta CDR3 rearrangement. For each sample, productive Simpson clonality was calculated as the square root of Simpson's diversity index across productive rearrangements. TCRdb limited this immuneACCESS table to in-frame rearrangements with V and J called. A share of clones is missing; checked studies link under half to unresolved V genes, and the rest is unexplained. That table is the source of V, J and clone size, and D and trimming were worked out from the DNA. The table for this sample lists more than 300,000 clones; 85% to 90% of them were counted only once. Just under 6.5% of the sample comes from the top ten.

V was cut back by 6 bases and J by 0 bases, leaving a gap of 11 bases between them. Inclusive of the bounding cysteine and phenylalanine, the CDR3 is 14 residues long. Only the CDR3 part of the read is kept: 42 bases, read in frame from the first base. CDR1 and CDR2 are drawn from the germline V gene: MNHEY, SVGAGI. One collaborating source in Seattle enrolled patients while the patients were actively infected and followed the patients over time throughout the course of disease. Collaborating institutions collected whole blood in K2EDTA tubes following their own protocols. For TCRbeta analysis, collaborators shipped samples as frozen whole blood, isolated PBMCs, or DNA extracted from either of those sample types.

Sequencing was performed on peripheral blood. The sequence was collected from a woman between 50 and 59 years old with COVID-19, enrolled during active disease. The rearranged chain carries TRBV6-5 and TRBJ1-1; a tentative D call is TRBD1 (6 bases match). The nucleotide sequence is TGTGCCAGCAGCAGACAGGTCCTGAACACTGAAGCTTTCTTT. Its translation reads: CASSRQVLNTEAFF.